This passage covers 25 T cell receptor beta chains from one sample sequenced in a study of cytomegalovirus exposure and HLA in healthy donors. 60 Vbeta and 13 Jbeta primers were used in PCR. The table came from immunoSEQ multiplex PCR; TCRdb's copy has only in-frame clones and leaves some out. Here the sample spans around 110,000 clones, 81% being singletons. The sequenced sample consisted of PBMCs. These TCRs come from a woman aged 25 to 45 in good health and CMV-seronegative.

This clone was found a few times. The CDR3 is CASSLEGWGYTF. DNA of the CDR3: TGTGCCAGCAGCTTAGAGGGGTGGGGCTACACCTTC. The chain combines TRBV7-9 with TRBJ1-2; D is perhaps TRBD1 (5 bases). The V gene's germline CDR1 is SEHNR and CDR2 FQNEAQ (reference sequence). Trimming took off 1 base at V and 8 bases at J, with 8 bases between the two ends. CDR3 length equals 12 residues.

V usage is TRBV7-8 and J usage is TRBJ1-1; 7 bases fit TRBD1. The V segment lost 5 bases and the J segment 1 base; nucleotides outside the gene matches: 4. The germline CDR1 and CDR2 sequences are SGHVS and FQNEAQ. The CDR3 runs to 14 residues. CDR3 nucleotide sequence: TGTGCCAGCAGCAGACGGGACAGGAACACTGAAGCTTTCTTT. Its translation: CASSRRDRNTEAFF.

This rearrangement joins TRBV27 to TRBJ2-3, with 9 positions matching TRBD2. Germline CDR1 and CDR2: MNHEY and SMNVEV (reference sequence). V was clipped by 6 bases and J by 5 bases; unmatched bases: 9. CDR3 length equals 15 residues. CDR3 in DNA: TGTGCCAGCAGCCTTTCAGCGGGAGGAGGAGATACGCAGTATTTT. As protein: CASSLSAGGGDTQYF.

The V and J genes are TRBV5-3 and TRBJ2-5; D may be TRBD2 (5 bases). TRBV5-3 is labeled an ORF, and its function is uncertain. This CDR3 region has 11 residues. V was trimmed by 4 bases and J by 5 bases, leaving 6 bases between them. CDR3 sequence: CARSGEETQYF. The CDR3 DNA reads TGTGCCAGAAGCGGGGAGGAGACCCAGTACTTC.

The V call is TRBV21-1, the J call TRBJ2-7; the DNA was not compared with TRBD1, the D call given in the table. TRBV21-1 is flagged as a pseudogene. The CDR3 runs 14 residues. This CDR3 reads CASSKQGRSYEQYF. The CDR3, as DNA: TGTGCCAGCAGCAAACAGGGTAGGTCCTACGAGCAGTACTTC.

V gene TRBV9 combines with J gene TRBJ2-1; possible D gene TRBD1, 5 bases. The length of the CDR3 is 17 residues. Germline values: CDR1 SGDLS, CDR2 YYNGEE. Trimming took off 4 bases at V and 3 bases at J, with 20 bases between the two ends. Written as DNA, the CDR3 is TGTGCCAGCAGCCCTTCTGGTGGGGCAGCTTTCTACAATGAGCAGTTCTTC. Its translation: CASSPSGGAAFYNEQFF.

The chain carries TRBV28 and TRBJ2-2; 10 bases are a match to TRBD1. The CDR3 length is 15 residues. Germline V CDR1 and CDR2: MDHEN, SYDVKM. Losses at the gene ends were 7 bases for V and 4 bases for J; bases not matched to a gene: 6. The CDR3 coding sequence is TGTGCCAGCAAGCCCCGGGACAGGGGCACCGGGGAGCTGTTTTTT. Protein product: CASKPRDRGTGELFF.

The chain links TRBV7-8 to TRBJ2-7, with 8 bases lining up with TRBD1. This CDR3 is 15 amino acids long. Germline CDR1 and CDR2: SGHVS and FQNEAQ. Trimming took 5 bases from V and 0 from J; bases not matched to a gene: 6. CDR3 in amino acids: CASSVSGTGSYEQYF. As DNA, the CDR3 is TGTGCCAGCAGCGTCTCCGGGACAGGCTCCTACGAGCAGTACTTC.

This clone was recorded once. This chain uses TRBV6-5 with TRBJ1-4, with D tentatively TRBD1 (5 bases). This CDR3 comprises 14 residues. Germline V gives CDR1 MNHEY, CDR2 SVGAGI. Trimming cost V 5 bases and J 8 bases, with 15 bases left between them. For the CDR3, the DNA is TGTGCCAGCAGTGAAGACCCGGGGGTGGAAAAACTGTTTTTT. Protein sequence: CASSEDPGVEKLFF.

The chain links TRBV7-9 to TRBJ2-5; 10 nucleotides agree with TRBD1. CDR1 is SEHNR, CDR2 FQNEAQ, per germline (reference sequence). With V trimmed by 5 bases and J by 4 bases, 4 bases remained unmatched. The CDR3 spans 14 residues. In nucleotides, the CDR3 is TGTGCCAGCAGCCAACGACAGGGGGCAGAGACCCAGTACTTC. Its protein product is CASSQRQGAETQYF.

The CDR3, as DNA: TGTGCCAGCACGCAGGGGGCCTACAATGAGCAGTTCTTC. It codes for CASTQGAYNEQFF. This chain joins TRBV27 and TRBJ2-1; 7 bases agree with TRBD1. The V gene's germline CDR1 is MNHEY and CDR2 SMNVEV (reference sequence). The CDR3 has 13 amino acids. Unmatched junction bases numbered 2, after V lost 7 bases and J lost 2 bases.

This clone has only a few counts. This rearrangement joins TRBV6-5 to TRBJ2-2; 7 nucleotides match TRBD1. CDR3 length equals 14 residues. Germline V CDR1 and CDR2: MNHEY, SVGAGI. V trimming: 5 bases; J trimming: 6 bases; junction bases outside the gene matches: 6. This CDR3 is CASSEDRESGELFF. DNA for the CDR3: TGTGCCAGCAGTGAAGACAGGGAATCCGGGGAGCTGTTTTTT.

This clone was seen a single time. The chain is built from TRBV6-1 and TRBJ2-7; D might be TRBD1 (6 bases). Germline V gene data show CDR1 as MNHNS and CDR2 as SASEGT. This CDR3 has 13 amino acids. Deletions cut 4 bases from V and 3 bases from J, with 10 bases between. The CDR3 region has the DNA TGTGCCAGCAGTGCAACAGGGAGCTACGAGCAGTACTTC. Its translation: CASSATGSYEQYF.

The chain recombines TRBV10-2 with TRBJ1-1, with D possibly matching TRBD1 (6 bases). The V end was cut by 0 bases, the J end by 9 bases, with 14 bases between. CDR1 and CDR2 (germline): WSHSY, SAAADI. The length of the CDR3 is 14 residues. This CDR3 reads CASSESTRGAQAFF. The CDR3 bases are TGCGCCAGCAGTGAGTCGACTCGGGGGGCGCAAGCTTTCTTT.

This clone was recorded only once. The chain carries TRBV27 and TRBJ2-7; 7 bases are shared with TRBD2. The CDR3 sequence is 15 residues long. After removal of 2 bases from V and 1 base from J, the junction contained 5 bases not matched to a gene. Germline V gene data show CDR1 as MNHEY and CDR2 as SMNVEV (reference sequence). In nucleotides, the CDR3 is TGTGCCAGCAGTTTAAGTGGCGGGGGTTCCTACGAGCAGTACTTC. Its protein is CASSLSGGGSYEQYF.

The chain employs TRBV6-5 and TRBJ2-1; 10 bases are shared with TRBD2. The CDR3 contains 15 residues. V was pared by 5 bases and J by 4 bases, with 5 bases of the junction left unmatched. CDR1 and CDR2 (germline): MNHEY, SVGAGI. As DNA, the CDR3 is TGTGCCAGCAGTCCTTTAGCGGGGGGATACAATGAGCAGTTCTTC. It yields the protein CASSPLAGGYNEQFF.

This sequence joins TRBV6-1 and TRBJ2-5, with 11 nucleotides matching TRBD2. The CDR3 loop spans 10 amino acids. In germline, CDR1 is MNHNS, CDR2 SASEGT. CDR3 bases: TGTACAACTAGCGGGAGATCCCAGTACTTC. Translation gives CTTSGRSQYF.

This chain links TRBV2 with TRBJ2-7; TRBD1 matches at 10 bases. The CDR3 length is 15 residues. Losses at the gene ends were 6 bases for V and 1 base for J; bases not matched to a gene: 6. Germline CDR1 is SNHLY and CDR2 is FYNNEI. CDR3 DNA: TGTGCCAGCAGGGGACAGGGGTGGGGTTCCTACGAGCAGTACTTC. It is translated as CASRGQGWGSYEQYF.

This chain uses TRBV30 with TRBJ1-1, with unresolved D. The CDR3 covers 12 residues. The germline V gene has CDR1 GTSNPN and CDR2 SVGIG (reference sequence). Between the trimmed V and J ends, which lost 3 bases and 1 base, there was a span of 6 bases. The CDR3 here is CAWRAQNTEAFF. The CDR3 region has the DNA TGTGCCTGGAGGGCTCAGAACACTGAAGCTTTCTTT.

The chain carries TRBV6-6 and TRBJ2-7, with 8 positions matching TRBD2. J gave up 4 bases and V 0 bases, and 5 bases lay outside the gene matches. The germline V gene has CDR1 MNHNY and CDR2 SVGAGI (reference sequence). The CDR3 is made up of 15 amino acids. CDR3 sequence: CASSYSPGGPYEQYF. CDR3 DNA sequence: TGTGCCAGCAGTTACTCACCGGGAGGGCCTTACGAGCAGTACTTC.

The J gene is TRBJ2-3, the V gene TRBV5-4; 12 positions agree with TRBD2. The CDR3 is 18 residues long. Germline values: CDR1 SGHNT, CDR2 YYREEE (reference sequence). After removal of 4 bases from V and 4 bases from J, the junction contained 13 bases not matched to a gene. Here the CDR3 reads CASSPRMTSGRTADTQYF. CDR3 nucleotides: TGTGCCAGCAGCCCAAGAATGACTAGCGGGAGAACAGCAGATACGCAGTATTTT.

The chain joins TRBV27 to TRBJ2-1, with a weak D call TRBD2 (5 bases). Trimming pared 7 bases from V and 7 bases from J, leaving 20 bases between. There are 15 residues in the CDR3. Germline CDR1 reads MNHEY; CDR2 reads SMNVEV (reference sequence). In nucleotides, the CDR3 is TGTGCCAGCACCCCCCGAGGAGTAGGAGGTAATGAGCAGTTCTTC. Encoded protein: CASTPRGVGGNEQFF.

The J gene is TRBJ2-2, the V gene TRBV6-5, with D possibly TRBD1 on 5 matching bases. Germline V lookup: CDR1 MNHEY, CDR2 SVGAGI. This CDR3 spans 12 amino acids. V dropped 5 bases and J dropped 7 bases, with 8 bases sitting between them. The CDR3 coding sequence is TGTGCCAGCAGTCCGACAGACGGGGAGCTGTTTTTT. This translates into CASSPTDGELFF.

The chain uses TRBV5-4 and TRBJ2-4; TRBD1 agrees at 7 bases. Germline loops: CDR1 SGHNT, CDR2 YYREEE (reference sequence). CDR3 length: 16 residues. With 4 bases clipped from V and 9 bases from J, the junction kept 16 bases outside the gene matches. CDR3 nucleotides: TGTGCCAGCAGCAGCTCCGACAGGGCCACAGTTGGCATTCAGTACTTC. Translated, it gives CASSSSDRATVGIQYF. Complete variable domain (other parts from reference TRBV5-4 and TRBJ2-4): ETGVTQSPTHLIKTRGQQVTLRCSSQSGHNTVSWYQQALGQGPQFIFQYYREEENGRGNFPPRFSGLQFPNYSSELNVNALELDDSALYLCASSSSDRATVGIQYFGAGTRLSVL.

The rearrangement joins TRBV5-4 to TRBJ1-2; D uncertain. The CDR3 runs to 15 residues. V was pared by 3 bases and J by 6 bases, with 18 bases between. Germline CDR1 is SGHNT and CDR2 is YYREEE (reference sequence). CDR3 DNA: TGTGCCAGCAGCTCCAAGAAAAGGGAGGCTGATGGCTACACCTTC. Amino acid sequence: CASSSKKREADGYTF.